This entry concerns a single T cell receptor beta chain. The antigen is unknown. TCRdb re-called the 5' RACE reads through MiXCR, storing one row per CDR3 protein. The top ten hold more than 0.25% of the sample, which has about 1.7 million distinct CDR3 sequences, about 30% seen once. The sample originates from a study of identical twins. Overall study results and limits: Invariant populations such as MAIT and iNKT cells could partly muddle zero-insertion analyses.

Germline V gene data show CDR1 as MNHNY and CDR2 as SVGAGI (reference sequence). J gave up 7 bases and V 7 bases, and 13 bases lay outside the gene matches. The CDR3 is 16 amino acids. Healthy Caucasian donors formed the entire cohort. This clonotype originated in a newborn girl in good health. V gene TRBV6-6 combines with J gene TRBJ1-6; 7 nucleotides agree with TRBD1. The sequenced sample was cord blood. CDR3 sequence: CASTTTGIGLNSPLHF. CDR3 DNA sequence: TGTGCCAGCACCACGACAGGGATCGGGTTAAATTCACCCCTCCACTTT.